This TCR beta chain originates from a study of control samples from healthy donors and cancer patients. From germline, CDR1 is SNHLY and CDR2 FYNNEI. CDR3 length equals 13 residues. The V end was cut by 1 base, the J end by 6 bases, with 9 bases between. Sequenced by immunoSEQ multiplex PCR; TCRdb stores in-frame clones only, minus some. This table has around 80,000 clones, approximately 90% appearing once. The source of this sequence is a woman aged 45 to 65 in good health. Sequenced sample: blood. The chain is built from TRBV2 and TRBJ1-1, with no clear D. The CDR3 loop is CASSEGGIAEAFF. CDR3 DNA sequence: TGTGCCAGCAGTGAAGGGGGTATCGCTGAAGCTTTCTTT.